The subject of this entry is one TCR beta chain. The antigen it binds to is not known. No clone much larger than this one lies a single base away; base qualities are absent. The sample originates from a study of blood T cells in healthy people across ages (dated by TCRdb to between 2015 and 2016). Study-level background: Template switching captured roughly one uniquely barcoded TCR beta cDNA molecule per two T cells in model experiments. Age-related changes in TCR beta repertoire diversity were measured in the study by deep sequencing normalized with unique cDNA molecular identifiers. The donors were divided into four age groups: young (average about 15 years), middle-aged (around 41), aged (approximately 62) and long-lived (roughly 82). To avoid experimental bias, donors of different ages were spread randomly across the sequencing lanes. Two additional independent replicas of 1 million unique cDNA reads from the same blood draw were analyzed for two donors (one aged 18 to 30 and one aged 80 or older).

Based on the germline V gene, the CDR1 and CDR2 sequences are SGHDT and YYEEEE. The junction shows trimming of 0 bases on V and 9 bases on J, plus 10 bases between the germline ends. The CDR3 sequence holds 12 residues, the cysteine and phenylalanine included. Only the CDR3 portion is preserved as DNA: 36 bases, with reading frame beginning at the first base. The donors were around 39 Caucasian individuals from Russia, aged 6 to 90 years, who were systemically healthy. Each donor gave around 9 milliliters of peripheral blood, collected into EDTA-treated Vacutainer tubes. Ficoll-Paque density-gradient centrifugation was used to isolate PBMCs, with at least 6.5 million per sample. Trizol reagent was used to extract total RNA from the PBMCs, yielding at least 5.5 micrograms per sample. For every donor, an aliquot of PBMCs went through flow cytometry to measure the percentages of naive CD45RAhigh/CD27high T cells.

Study-wide conclusions, independent of this receptor: Compared with the aged group, more naive CD4+ T cells, fewer expanded clones and increased TCR diversity were shown by the long-lived group, suggesting age selection. Estimates of total diversity based on one million sequenced T cells were considered lower bounds and underestimates. Since profiling was done on bulk unsorted PBMCs, naive and antigen-experienced compartments could not be conclusively compared. A strong correlation was found between observed TCR beta diversity and the percentage of naive T cells measured by flow cytometry. The CMV infection status of donors was not known, potentially confounding age-related changes in expanded clonotypes. Observed TCR beta diversity per million T cells fell roughly linearly with age, and a significant reduction was already apparent by age about 36.

The library was produced with 5' RACE. Sequencing relied on an Illumina HiSeq 2500. A second PCR of roughly 6 to 12 cycles was performed with a sample-barcoded 5' primer and a J-beta primer mix. A unique molecular identifier was introduced onto each TCR beta cDNA molecule by a template-switch 5' adaptor carrying 12 random nucleotides. Each sample yielded at least 3 million CDR3-containing paired-end reads. All of the RNA was converted into first-strand cDNA using the Mint cDNA synthesis kit, with a TRBC-specific oligonucleotide serving as the primer. Following uracil-DNA glycosylase treatment, a first 18-cycle PCR with universal primers M1SS and BC2_uni_R was performed on all cDNA. As for the authors' bioinformatics: Each sample was normalized by randomly selecting 1 million high-quality reads, each carrying a distinct molecular identifier. Instead of being binned into consensus sequences, reads that shared molecular identifiers were thrown out. MiTCR, with a Q25 quality threshold and the strictest error-elimination algorithm, was used for CDR3 identification, clonotype clustering and error correction. A nonparametric unseen species model with Euler transformation was used to estimate a lower bound on total TCR beta diversity. The public reads were quality trimmed at Q25 with fastp and then assembled into clones with MiXCR by TCRdb, keeping productive beta chains. One record per CDR3 amino acid sequence lists the most common genes and DNA. Here the V and J calls rest on TCRdb's processing, not on the authors' analysis. Across this sample there are roughly 410,000 distinct CDR3 sequences, with more than 45% seen only once. 45% to 55% of the sample is held by the ten biggest clonotypes.

This receptor was taken from a man aged 60 to 75 in good health. The sequence is built from TRBV5-6 and TRBJ2-7; TRBD2 might be the D gene, on 5 matching bases. The sequenced material came from blood. In nucleotide form, the sequence is TGTGCCAGCAGCTTGGCCGGGGTCGGGCAGTACTTC. Its translation reads: CASSLAGVGQYF. With the portions outside the CDR3 filled from the reference TRBV5-6 and TRBJ2-7 genes, the complete variable region becomes DAGVTQSPTHLIKTRGQQVTLRCSPKSGHDTVSWYQQALGQGPQFIFQYYEEEERQRGNFPDRFSGHQFPNYSSELNVNALLLGDSALYLCASSLAGVGQYFGPGTRLTVT.